Listed here are 10 T cell receptor beta chains from one sample, sequenced in a study of blood T cells in healthy people across ages. It was with a sample-barcoded 5' primer and a J-beta primer mix that a second PCR of roughly 7 to 11 cycles was run. TCRdb re-called the 5' RACE reads with MiXCR, one entry per CDR3 protein. This table has about 680,000 distinct CDR3 sequences, around 49% appearing once. The sequencing input was blood. The receptors originated from an older woman in good health.

The chain recombines TRBV20-1 with TRBJ2-1, with D possibly matching TRBD2 (6 bases). Germline V CDR1 and CDR2: DFQATT, SNEGSKA (reference sequence). The V end was cut by 3 bases, the J end by 2 bases, with 11 bases between. The CDR3 is 14 residues long. The CDR3 coding sequence is TGCAGTGCTAGCTTGGGGGAGGCCTACAATGAGCAGTTCTTC. Translation gives CSASLGEAYNEQFF.

V gene TRBV11-2 combines with J gene TRBJ2-5, with TRBD1 matching 9 bases. J lost 4 bases, V lost 0 bases, and 9 bases had no gene match. CDR1 SGHAT and CDR2 FQNNGV come from the germline V gene. The CDR3 has 17 amino acids. Here the CDR3 DNA reads TGTGCCAGCAGCTTAGAGGTCCGACAGGGGGGAGGAGAGACCCAGTACTTC. It codes for CASSLEVRQGGGETQYF.

This clonotype was counted ten times or more. The chain employs TRBV20-1 and TRBJ2-3; perhaps TRBD1 as D (6 bases). Trimming took off 7 bases at V and 1 base at J, with 21 bases between the two ends. Germline V gene data show CDR1 as DFQATT and CDR2 as SNEGSKA (reference sequence). The CDR3 consists of 16 residues. The CDR3 bases are TGCAGTGTCTTTGGGTTGGACAGTGGGGGCACAGATACGCAGTATTTT. It yields the protein CSVFGLDSGGTDTQYF.

This clonotype was observed once. The rearrangement joins TRBV4-3 to TRBJ1-2; D might be TRBD1 (6 bases). Between the trimmed V and J ends, which lost 0 bases and 8 bases, there was a span of 13 bases. Germline V gene lookup returns CDR1 LGHNA and CDR2 YSLEER. The length of the CDR3 is 14 residues. The CDR3 is CASSQEIGGWGYTF. Here the CDR3 DNA reads TGCGCCAGCAGCCAAGAAATAGGGGGTTGGGGCTACACCTTC.

The chain uses TRBV5-1 and TRBJ2-3; 7 bases match TRBD2. Germline CDR1 SGHRS, CDR2 YFSETQ. The CDR3 totals 13 residues. The junction had 4 bases not matched to a gene; V was cut back by 4 bases and J by 5 bases. CDR3 region: CASSTGGEDTQYF. The CDR3 DNA reads TGCGCCAGCAGCACGGGAGGAGAAGATACGCAGTATTTT.

The chain has TRBV5-1 and TRBJ2-3, with 8 bases lining up with TRBD2. From germline, CDR1 is SGHRS and CDR2 YFSETQ. The J segment lost 6 bases and the V segment lost 2 bases, leaving 11 bases of the junction unmatched. This CDR3 is 16 amino acids long. CDR3 sequence reads: CASSLKTGGPADTQYF. The CDR3 DNA reads TGCGCCAGCAGCTTAAAAACGGGAGGGCCGGCGGATACGCAGTATTTT.

The gene calls are TRBV6-1 and TRBJ2-5, with 7 bases lining up with TRBD2. Trimming at V came to 3 bases and at J to 11 bases, leaving 12 bases not matched to a gene. The CDR3 totals 14 residues. Looked up from germline, CDR1 is MNHNS and CDR2 is SASEGT. Here the CDR3 DNA reads TGTGCCAGCAGTGAGGGAGGGGTTGTCAATGAGCAGTACTTC. Its protein product is CASSEGGVVNEQYF.

The J gene is TRBJ1-6, the V gene TRBV27; the match to TRBD1 covers 10 bases. This CDR3 has 15 amino acids. After removal of 3 bases from V and 7 bases from J, the junction contained 3 bases not matched to a gene. From germline, CDR1 is MNHEY and CDR2 SMNVEV (reference sequence). In DNA form, the CDR3 reads TGTGCCAGCAGTTTTTCGGACAGGGGGAATTCACCCCTCCACTTT. Translated, it gives CASSFSDRGNSPLHF.

A few counts support this clonotype. The chain carries TRBV29-1 and TRBJ1-2, with D uncertain. The V end lost 3 bases, the J end lost 4 bases, and 15 bases lay between the germline ends. The CDR3 spans 14 residues. The V gene's germline CDR1 is SQVTM and CDR2 ANQGSEA. CDR3 sequence reads: CSVEGAGRTYGYTF. In nucleotides, the CDR3 is TGCAGCGTTGAGGGAGCCGGACGGACCTATGGCTACACCTTC. Full variable domain (remainder filled in from reference TRBV29-1 and TRBJ1-2): SAVISQKPSRDICQRGTSLTIQCQVDSQVTMMFWYRQQPGQSLTLIATANQGSEATYESGFVIDKFPISRPNLTFSTLTVSNMSPEDSSIYLCSVEGAGRTYGYTFGSGTRLTVV.

Only a few counts were recorded for this clonotype. The chain links TRBV4-1 to TRBJ2-7; 7 bases match TRBD1. TRBJ2-5 matches the DNA end more closely, so the J call is doubtful. Germline V CDR1 and CDR2: MGHRA, YSYEKL. The CDR3 contains 17 residues. Here the CDR3 DNA reads TGCGCCAGCAGCCAAGATAGGGTACAGGGGTCTGGGGAGACCCAGTACTTC. Its protein is CASSQDRVQGSGETQYF.